This T cell receptor (beta chain) was captured in a study of T cell responses to AZD1222 COVID-19 vaccine. Study-level results: Breadth and depth of Spike-specific TCRs rose after two AZD1222 doses.

Concerning this clone: The antigen is not known.

CDR1 is LNHDA and CDR2 is SQIVND in the germline V gene (reference sequence). The CDR3 is made up of 16 amino acids. The V segment lost 6 bases and the J segment 1 base; nucleotides outside the gene matches: 7. Measured with immunoSEQ multiplex PCR; TCRdb has only the in-frame clones, and not every one. The table lists around 150,000 clones, 94% of them singletons. The V call is TRBV19, the J call TRBJ2-3, with 10 bases lining up with TRBD2. Source: peripheral blood, taken on day 0 of AZD1222 vaccination. The TCR was taken from an adult in good health. CDR3 sequence (DNA): TGTGCCAGTAGCCCTTTCGGACTAGCGGGCACAGATACGCAGTATTTT. Translation: CASSPFGLAGTDTQYF.